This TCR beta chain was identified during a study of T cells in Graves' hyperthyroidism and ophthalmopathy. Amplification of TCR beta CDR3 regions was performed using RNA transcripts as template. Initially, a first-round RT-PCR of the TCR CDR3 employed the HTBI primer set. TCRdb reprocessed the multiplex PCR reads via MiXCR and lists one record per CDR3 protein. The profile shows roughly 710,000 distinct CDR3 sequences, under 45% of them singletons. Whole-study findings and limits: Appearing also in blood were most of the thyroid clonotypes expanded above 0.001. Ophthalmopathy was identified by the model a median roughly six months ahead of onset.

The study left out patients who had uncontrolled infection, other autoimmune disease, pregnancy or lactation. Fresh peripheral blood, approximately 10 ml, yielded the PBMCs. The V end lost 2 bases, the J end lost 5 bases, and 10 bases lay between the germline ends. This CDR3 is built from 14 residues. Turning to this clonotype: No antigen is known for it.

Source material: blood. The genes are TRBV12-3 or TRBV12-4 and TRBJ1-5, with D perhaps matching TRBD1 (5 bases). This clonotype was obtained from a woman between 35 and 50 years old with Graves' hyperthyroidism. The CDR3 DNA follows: TGTGCCAGCAGTTTAATAGGGGTCCATCAGCCCCAGCATTTT. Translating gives CASSLIGVHQPQHF.